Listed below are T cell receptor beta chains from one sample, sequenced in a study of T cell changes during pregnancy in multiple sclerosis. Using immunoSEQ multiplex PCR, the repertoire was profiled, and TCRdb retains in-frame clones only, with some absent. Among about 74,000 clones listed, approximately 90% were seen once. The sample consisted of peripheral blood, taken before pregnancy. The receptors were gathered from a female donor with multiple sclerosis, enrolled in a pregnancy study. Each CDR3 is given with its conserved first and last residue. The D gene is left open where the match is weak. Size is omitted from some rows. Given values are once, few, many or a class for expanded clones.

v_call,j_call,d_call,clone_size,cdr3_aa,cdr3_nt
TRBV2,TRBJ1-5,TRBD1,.,CASGRDRGSNQPQHF,TGTGCCAGCGGAAGGGACAGGGGAAGCAATCAGCCCCAGCATTTT
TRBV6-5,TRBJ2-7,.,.,CASSASVEQYF,TGTGCCAGCAGTGCCAGCGTCGAGCAGTACTTC
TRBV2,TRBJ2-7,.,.,CASTGGGEEGEQYF,TGTGCCAGCACCGGAGGGGGGGAGGAGGGCGAGCAGTACTTC
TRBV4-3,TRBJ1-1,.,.,CASSQDASRRSTEAFF,TGCGCCAGCAGCCAAGATGCTTCCAGGAGGAGCACTGAAGCTTTCTTT
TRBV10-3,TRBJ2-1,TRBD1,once,CAISESPTGGALNEQFF,TGTGCCATCAGTGAGTCTCCGACAGGGGGCGCCTTGAATGAGCAGTTCTTC
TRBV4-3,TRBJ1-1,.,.,CASSQDLGAGNTEAFF,TGCGCCAGCAGCCAAGATTTGGGGGCGGGGAACACTGAAGCTTTCTTT
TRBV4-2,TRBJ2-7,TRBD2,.,CASSHVNRGLAGATF,TGTGCCAGCAGCCACGTCAACCGGGGACTAGCGGGAGCCACCTTC
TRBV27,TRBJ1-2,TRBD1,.,CASSLTIRDRRTNYGYTF,TGTGCCAGCAGTTTAACGATCCGGGACAGGAGAACGAACTATGGCTACACCTTC
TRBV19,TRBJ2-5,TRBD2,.,CASSIRSGNHQETQYF,TGTGCCAGTAGTATACGGAGCGGGAACCACCAAGAGACCCAGTACTTC
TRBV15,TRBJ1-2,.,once,CATSPRAADYYGYTF,TGTGCCACCAGCCCCCGTGCAGCGGATTACTATGGCTACACCTTC
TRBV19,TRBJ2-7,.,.,CASSYRETEEQYF,TGTGCCAGTAGTTACAGGGAGACGGAAGAGCAGTACTTC
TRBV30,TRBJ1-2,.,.,CAWSETENYTF,TGTGCCTGGAGTGAGACAGAGAACTACACCTTC
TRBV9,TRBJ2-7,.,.,CASSAGVTLEQYF,TGTGCCAGCAGCGCCGGGGTTACCTTAGAGCAGTACTTC
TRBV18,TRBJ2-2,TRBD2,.,CASSPVDGRDTGELFF,TGTGCCAGCTCACCGGTGGACGGGAGGGACACCGGGGAGCTGTTTTTT
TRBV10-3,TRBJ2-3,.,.,CATAQTSGLTYTDTQYF,TGTGCCACCGCCCAAACCAGCGGGCTTACTTACACAGATACGCAGTATTTT
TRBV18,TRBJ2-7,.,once,CASSPTGYEQYF,TGTGCCAGCTCGCCGACAGGCTACGAGCAGTACTTC
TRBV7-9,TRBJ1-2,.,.,CASSLIRSGYTF,TGTGCCAGCAGCTTAATTAGATCTGGCTACACCTTC
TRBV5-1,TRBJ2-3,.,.,CASSVPGSQAPQYF,TGCGCCAGCAGCGTCCCAGGGTCCCAGGCTCCGCAGTATTTT